These T cell receptor beta chains were read from a single sample in a study of blood T cell repertoires in COVID-19. Repertoires were generated with immunoSEQ multiplex PCR, while TCRdb's copy carries only in-frame clones and drops some. The sample lists 150,000 to 200,000 clones, approximately 95% occurring once. Sequenced material: peripheral blood. These receptor sequences come from a woman in her fifties or sixties with COVID-19, enrolled during active disease. Both conserved end residues are part of each CDR3. Fields, in order: CDR3 protein, V gene, CDR3 length, D gene, J gene. D genes are given only for firm matches.

CDR3: CSVAPQGPFF
V: TRBV29-1
length: 10
D: -
J: TRBJ1-1

CDR3: CASSLGGGSEAFF
V: TRBV7-3
length: 13
D: -
J: TRBJ1-1

CDR3: CASSLAQGSRNEQFF
V: TRBV7-2
length: 15
D: -
J: TRBJ2-1

CDR3: CARRLAGGQTGELFF
V: TRBV30
length: 15
D: TRBD2
J: TRBJ2-2

CDR3: CASSGLASPGWGTNEKLFF
V: TRBV12-1
length: 19
D: -
J: TRBJ1-4

CDR3: CASSRSRGGYEQFF
V: TRBV7-3
length: 14
D: TRBD2
J: TRBJ2-1

CDR3: CASTNRETEAFF
V: TRBV19
length: 12
D: -
J: TRBJ1-1

CDR3: CASSPVGLAGDEQFF
V: TRBV4-1
length: 15
D: TRBD2
J: TRBJ2-1

CDR3: CASGGSFGYTF
V: TRBV7-2
length: 11
D: -
J: TRBJ1-2

CDR3: CASSLSVRQGDEKLFF
V: TRBV5-1
length: 16
D: TRBD1
J: TRBJ1-4

CDR3: CASRKTGGGEQYF
V: TRBV7-2
length: 13
D: TRBD1
J: TRBJ2-7

CDR3: CASSAGENTEAFF
V: TRBV2
length: 13
D: -
J: TRBJ1-1

CDR3: CASSEKEQGWDTEAFF
V: TRBV5-1
length: 16
D: -
J: TRBJ1-1

CDR3: CASSLRGSSYNEQFF
V: TRBV7-2
length: 15
D: -
J: TRBJ2-1

CDR3: CASSAGLNTEAFF
V: TRBV25-1
length: 13
D: -
J: TRBJ1-1

CDR3: CASSLGASGGFRSTDTQYF
V: TRBV7-2
length: 19
D: TRBD2
J: TRBJ2-3

CDR3: CAISDGSSPQHF
V: TRBV10-3
length: 12
D: -
J: TRBJ1-5

CDR3: CASSLASADNKNYGYTF
V: TRBV5-4
length: 17
D: -
J: TRBJ1-2

CDR3: CASSGGLGNIQYF
V: TRBV9
length: 13
D: -
J: TRBJ2-4

CDR3: CASSQGQGGYGYTF
V: TRBV5-4
length: 14
D: TRBD1
J: TRBJ1-2

CDR3: CASRDRGRTNYGYTF
V: TRBV3-1/TRBV3-2
length: 15
D: TRBD1
J: TRBJ1-2

CDR3: CASSQDSSGGRDTQYF
V: TRBV3-1/TRBV3-2
length: 16
D: TRBD2
J: TRBJ2-3

CDR3: CAIRRSGTGVPGANVLTF
V: TRBV10-3
length: 18
D: -
J: TRBJ2-6

CDR3: CASSPAVRTANTGELFF
V: TRBV4-1
length: 17
D: -
J: TRBJ2-2

CDR3: CASRPQGASSEAFF
V: TRBV6-5
length: 14
D: TRBD1
J: TRBJ1-1

CDR3: CASSIGVTEAFF
V: TRBV19
length: 12
D: -
J: TRBJ1-1

CDR3: CASSSSNRETGELFF
V: TRBV7-3
length: 15
D: -
J: TRBJ2-2

CDR3: CASSSPGVLAGNYEQYF
V: TRBV5-1
length: 17
D: TRBD2
J: TRBJ2-7

CDR3: CASTRQGFGGNQPQHF
V: TRBV5-6
length: 16
D: TRBD1
J: TRBJ1-5

CDR3: CASGLGLAGGLNRADTQYF
V: TRBV12-5
length: 19
D: TRBD2
J: TRBJ2-3

CDR3: CASSPGVLSGYTF
V: TRBV4-1
length: 13
D: -
J: TRBJ1-2

CDR3: CATGAGATNEKLFF
V: TRBV15
length: 14
D: -
J: TRBJ1-4

CDR3: CASRVAGGSYEQYF
V: TRBV4-1
length: 14
D: TRBD2
J: TRBJ2-7

CDR3: CASSLVFPDRAETQYF
V: TRBV27
length: 16
D: TRBD1
J: TRBJ2-5

CDR3: CAISRTGVTEAFF
V: TRBV7-9
length: 13
D: TRBD1
J: TRBJ1-1

CDR3: CASSHTGGSGNTIYF
V: TRBV14
length: 15
D: TRBD1
J: TRBJ1-3

CDR3: CASSLDRGETYNEQFF
V: TRBV5-6
length: 16
D: -
J: TRBJ2-1

CDR3: CASRGQGGQPQHF
V: TRBV6-5
length: 13
D: TRBD1
J: TRBJ1-5

CDR3: CASSDRQGARTEAFF
V: TRBV6-1
length: 15
D: TRBD1
J: TRBJ1-1

CDR3: CASSILWEGTEAFF
V: TRBV19
length: 14
D: -
J: TRBJ1-1

CDR3: CASSYPGGLEQFF
V: TRBV6-5
length: 13
D: TRBD2
J: TRBJ2-1

CDR3: CASTGGGRNSPLHF
V: TRBV30
length: 14
D: -
J: TRBJ1-6

CDR3: CASSEYLGGANYGYTF
V: TRBV25-1
length: 16
D: TRBD1
J: TRBJ1-2

CDR3: CASSRTGSQETQYF
V: TRBV5-4
length: 14
D: -
J: TRBJ2-5

CDR3: CASSSPGRGNTEAFF
V: TRBV27
length: 15
D: -
J: TRBJ1-1

CDR3: CASSVLAGNTGELFF
V: TRBV6-4
length: 15
D: TRBD2
J: TRBJ2-2

CDR3: CASSVRGGNQPQHF
V: TRBV9
length: 14
D: -
J: TRBJ1-5

CDR3: CATSRELLGDTQYF
V: TRBV15
length: 14
D: -
J: TRBJ2-3

CDR3: CASNRRTGGQETQYF
V: TRBV11-2
length: 15
D: TRBD1
J: TRBJ2-5

CDR3: CASSQMLLAGGNDEQFF
V: TRBV14
length: 17
D: TRBD2
J: TRBJ2-1

CDR3: CAISEGKGGTGGDEQYF
V: TRBV10-3
length: 17
D: TRBD1
J: TRBJ2-7

CDR3: CASSPPLRDTEAFF
V: TRBV18
length: 14
D: -
J: TRBJ1-1

CDR3: CASSQETDDHRFRDSVYNEQFF
V: TRBV3-1/TRBV3-2
length: 22
D: TRBD1
J: TRBJ2-1

CDR3: CASSLVSGTDTQYF
V: TRBV7-9
length: 14
D: -
J: TRBJ2-3

CDR3: CASSLELLTYEQYF
V: TRBV5-1
length: 14
D: -
J: TRBJ2-7